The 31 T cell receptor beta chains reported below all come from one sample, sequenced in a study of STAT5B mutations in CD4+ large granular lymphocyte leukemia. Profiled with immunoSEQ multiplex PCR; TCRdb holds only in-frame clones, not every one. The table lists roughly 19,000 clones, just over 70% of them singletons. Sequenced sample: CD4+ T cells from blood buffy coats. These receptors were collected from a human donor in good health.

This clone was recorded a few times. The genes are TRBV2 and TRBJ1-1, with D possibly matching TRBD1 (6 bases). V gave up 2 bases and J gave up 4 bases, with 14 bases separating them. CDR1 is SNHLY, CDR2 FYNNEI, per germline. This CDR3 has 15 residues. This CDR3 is CASSEFNGGGTEAFF. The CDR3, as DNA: TGTGCCAGCAGTGAATTCAACGGAGGGGGCACTGAAGCTTTCTTT.

CDR3: CASSLRGGIYEQYF. The CDR3 DNA is TGTGCCAGCAGCCTTCGGGGGGGGATCTACGAGCAGTACTTC. This chain joins TRBV7-6 and TRBJ2-7, with TRBD2 identical over 8 bases. Germline loops: CDR1 SGHVS, CDR2 FNYEAQ. The trim removed 5 bases at V and 3 bases at J, leaving 6 bases unmatched. The CDR3 length is 14 residues.

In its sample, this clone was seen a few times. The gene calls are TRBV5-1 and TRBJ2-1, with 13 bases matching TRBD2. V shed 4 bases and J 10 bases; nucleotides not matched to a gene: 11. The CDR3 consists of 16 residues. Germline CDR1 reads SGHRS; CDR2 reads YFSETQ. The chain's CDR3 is CASSITSGRAFKEQFF. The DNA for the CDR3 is TGCGCCAGCAGCATTACTAGCGGGAGGGCCTTTAAAGAGCAGTTCTTC.

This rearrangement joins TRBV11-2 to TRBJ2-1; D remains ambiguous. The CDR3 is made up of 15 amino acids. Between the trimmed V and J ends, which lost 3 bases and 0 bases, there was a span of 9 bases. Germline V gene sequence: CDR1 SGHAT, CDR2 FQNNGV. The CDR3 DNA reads TGTGCCAGCAGCTTGGGGATAAGCTCCTACAATGAGCAGTTCTTC. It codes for CASSLGISSYNEQFF.

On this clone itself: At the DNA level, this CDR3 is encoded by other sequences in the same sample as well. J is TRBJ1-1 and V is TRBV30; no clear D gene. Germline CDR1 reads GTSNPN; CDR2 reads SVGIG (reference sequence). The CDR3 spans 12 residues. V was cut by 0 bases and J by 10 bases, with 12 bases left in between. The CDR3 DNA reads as TGTGCCTGGAGTGTACAAGGCACGCGAGCTTTCTTT. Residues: CAWSVQGTRAFF.

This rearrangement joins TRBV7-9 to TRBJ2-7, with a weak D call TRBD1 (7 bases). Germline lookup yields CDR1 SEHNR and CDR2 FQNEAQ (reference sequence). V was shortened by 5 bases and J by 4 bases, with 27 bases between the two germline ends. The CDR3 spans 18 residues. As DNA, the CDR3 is TGTGCCAGCAGCCACCGCGAAGTGACAGGGAGGCTCAGGTACGAGCAGTACTTC. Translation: CASSHREVTGRLRYEQYF.

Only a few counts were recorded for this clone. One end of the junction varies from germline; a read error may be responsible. CDR3 nucleotide sequence: TGTGCTAGCAGCTTAGACACCAACTCCTACGAGCAGTACTTC. This gives the protein CASSLDTNSYEQYF. The chain recombines TRBV7-7 with TRBJ2-7; D unclear. CDR3 length equals 14 residues. Germline CDR1 and CDR2: SSHAT and FNYEAQ (reference sequence). The variable domain in full, with the rest retrieved from reference TRBV7-7 and TRBJ2-7, is GAGVSQSPRYKVTKRGQDVTLRCDPISSHATLYWYQQALGQGPEFLTYFNYEAQPDKSGLPSDRFSAERPEGSISTLTIQRTEQRDSAMYRCASSLDTNSYEQYFGPGTRLTVT.

The CDR3 here is CASSHGLIFLYNEQFF. The CDR3 nucleotides are TGCGCCAGCAGCCATGGACTGATTTTCCTCTACAATGAGCAGTTCTTC. The chain links TRBV4-1 to TRBJ2-1, with D maybe TRBD2 (5 bases). Trimming left V 3 bases short and J 3 bases short, with 15 bases between. From germline, CDR1 is MGHRA and CDR2 YSYEKL. This CDR3 spans 16 amino acids.

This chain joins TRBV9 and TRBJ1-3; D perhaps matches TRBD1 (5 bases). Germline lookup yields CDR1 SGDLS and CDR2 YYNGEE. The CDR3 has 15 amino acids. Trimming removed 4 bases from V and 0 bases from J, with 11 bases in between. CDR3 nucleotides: TGTGCCAGCAGCCTAAGAGACAGCTCTGGAAACACCATATATTTT. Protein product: CASSLRDSSGNTIYF.

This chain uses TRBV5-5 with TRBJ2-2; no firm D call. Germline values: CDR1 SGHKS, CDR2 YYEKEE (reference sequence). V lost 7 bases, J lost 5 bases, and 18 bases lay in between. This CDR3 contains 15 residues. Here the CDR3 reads CASEFMSGGTGELFF. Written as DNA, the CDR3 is TGTGCCAGCGAATTTATGTCAGGCGGAACCGGGGAGCTGTTTTTT.

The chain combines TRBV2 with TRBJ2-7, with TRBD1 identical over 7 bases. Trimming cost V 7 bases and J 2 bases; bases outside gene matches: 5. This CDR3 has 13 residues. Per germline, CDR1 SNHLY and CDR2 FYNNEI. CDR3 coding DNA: TGTGCCAGCACCAGGACAGGCACCTACGAGCAGTACTTC. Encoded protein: CASTRTGTYEQYF. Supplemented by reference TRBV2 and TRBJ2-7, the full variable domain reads EPEVTQTPSHQVTQMGQEVILRCVPISNHLYFYWYRQILGQKVEFLVSFYNNEISEKSEIFDDQFSVERPDGSNFTLKIRSTKLEDSAMYFCASTRTGTYEQYFGPGTRLTVT.

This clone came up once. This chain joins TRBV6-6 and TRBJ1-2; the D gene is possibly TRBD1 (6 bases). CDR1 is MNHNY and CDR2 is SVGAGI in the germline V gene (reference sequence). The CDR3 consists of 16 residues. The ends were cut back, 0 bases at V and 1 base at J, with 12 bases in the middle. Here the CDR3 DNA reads TGTGCCAGCAGTTACTCAAGCGACAGGAGTAACTATGGCTACACCTTC. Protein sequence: CASSYSSDRSNYGYTF.

The CDR3 DNA is TGCGCCAGCAGCCAAAACCCAAACTACGAGCAGTACTTC. Amino acid sequence: CASSQNPNYEQYF. V is TRBV4-3 and J is TRBJ2-7; no clear D. Germline values: CDR1 LGHNA, CDR2 YSLEER. CDR3 length equals 13 residues. V was trimmed by 2 bases and J by 3 bases, leaving 8 bases between them.

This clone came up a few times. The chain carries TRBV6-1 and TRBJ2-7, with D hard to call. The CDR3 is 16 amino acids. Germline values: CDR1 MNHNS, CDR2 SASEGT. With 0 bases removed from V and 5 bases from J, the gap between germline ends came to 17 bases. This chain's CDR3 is CASSEALQRLGNEQYF. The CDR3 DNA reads TGTGCCAGCAGTGAAGCGCTCCAGAGACTTGGCAACGAGCAGTACTTC.

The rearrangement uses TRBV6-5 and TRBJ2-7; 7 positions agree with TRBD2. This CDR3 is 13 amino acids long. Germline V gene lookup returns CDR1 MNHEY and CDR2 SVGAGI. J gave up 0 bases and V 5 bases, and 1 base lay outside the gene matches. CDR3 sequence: CASSRGSSYEQYF. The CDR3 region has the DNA TGTGCCAGCAGTCGCGGGAGCTCCTACGAGCAGTACTTC.

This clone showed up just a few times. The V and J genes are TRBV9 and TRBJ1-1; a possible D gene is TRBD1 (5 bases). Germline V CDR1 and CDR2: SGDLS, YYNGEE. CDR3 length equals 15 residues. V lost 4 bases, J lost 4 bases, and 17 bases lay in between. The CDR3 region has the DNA TGTGCCAGCAGCCCCACTCCAGGGTCCCCCACTGAAGCTTTCTTT. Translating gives CASSPTPGSPTEAFF.

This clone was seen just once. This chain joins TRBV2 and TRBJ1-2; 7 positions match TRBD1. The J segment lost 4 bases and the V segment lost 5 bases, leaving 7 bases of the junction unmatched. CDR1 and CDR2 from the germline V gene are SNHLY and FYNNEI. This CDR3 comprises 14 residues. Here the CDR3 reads CASSNRGSRYGYTF. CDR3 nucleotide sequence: TGTGCCAGCAGTAACAGGGGCTCCCGCTATGGCTACACCTTC.

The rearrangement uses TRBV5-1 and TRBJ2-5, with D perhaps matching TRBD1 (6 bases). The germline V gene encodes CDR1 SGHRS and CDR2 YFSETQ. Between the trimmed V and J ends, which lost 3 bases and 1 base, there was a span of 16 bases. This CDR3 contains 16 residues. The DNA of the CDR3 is TGCGCCAGCAGCTGGGGGCGGGTCGGGACCCAAGAGACCCAGTACTTC. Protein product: CASSWGRVGTQETQYF.

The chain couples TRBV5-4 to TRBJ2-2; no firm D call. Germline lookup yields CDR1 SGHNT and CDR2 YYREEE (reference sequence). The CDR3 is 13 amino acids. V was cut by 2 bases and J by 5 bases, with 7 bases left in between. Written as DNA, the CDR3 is TGTGCCAGCAGCTTTCAGGAGACCGGGGAGCTGTTTTTT. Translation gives CASSFQETGELFF.

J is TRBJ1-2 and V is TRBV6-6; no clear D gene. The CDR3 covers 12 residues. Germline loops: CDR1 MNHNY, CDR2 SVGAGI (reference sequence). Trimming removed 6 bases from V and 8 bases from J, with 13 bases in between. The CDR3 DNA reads TGTGCCAGCAGCCAAGGAGTAGTGGGCTACACCTTC. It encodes CASSQGVVGYTF.

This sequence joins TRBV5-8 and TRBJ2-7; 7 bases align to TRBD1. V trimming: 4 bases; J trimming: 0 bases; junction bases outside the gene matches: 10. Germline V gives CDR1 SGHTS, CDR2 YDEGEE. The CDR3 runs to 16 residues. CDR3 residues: CASSGTRTGVSYEQYF. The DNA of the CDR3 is TGTGCCAGCAGCGGTACACGGACAGGAGTCTCCTACGAGCAGTACTTC.

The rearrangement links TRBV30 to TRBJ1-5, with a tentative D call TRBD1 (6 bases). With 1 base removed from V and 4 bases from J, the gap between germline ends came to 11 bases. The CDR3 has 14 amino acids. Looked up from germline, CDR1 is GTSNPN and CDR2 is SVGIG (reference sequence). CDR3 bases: TGTGCCTGGAGTGAAGGGGGATTGAATCAGCCCCAGCATTTT. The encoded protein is CAWSEGGLNQPQHF.

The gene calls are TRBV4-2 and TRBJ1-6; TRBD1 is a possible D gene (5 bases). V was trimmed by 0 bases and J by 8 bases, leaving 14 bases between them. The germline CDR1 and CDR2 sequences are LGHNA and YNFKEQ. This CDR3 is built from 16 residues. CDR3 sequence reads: CASSQDSGGGDSPLHF. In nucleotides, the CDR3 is TGTGCCAGCAGCCAAGATTCCGGCGGGGGAGATTCACCCCTCCACTTT.

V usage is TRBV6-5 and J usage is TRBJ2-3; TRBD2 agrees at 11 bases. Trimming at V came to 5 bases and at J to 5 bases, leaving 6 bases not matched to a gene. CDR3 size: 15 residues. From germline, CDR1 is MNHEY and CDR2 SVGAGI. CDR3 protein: CASSPGTSGGDTQYF. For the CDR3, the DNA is TGTGCCAGCAGTCCTGGGACTAGCGGAGGAGATACGCAGTATTTT.

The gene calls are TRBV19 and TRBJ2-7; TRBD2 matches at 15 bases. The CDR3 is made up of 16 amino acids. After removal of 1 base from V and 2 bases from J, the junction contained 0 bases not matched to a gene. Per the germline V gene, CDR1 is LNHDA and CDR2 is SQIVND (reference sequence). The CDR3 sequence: CASSIGTSGRAYEQYF. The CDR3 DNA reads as TGTGCCAGTAGTATAGGGACTAGCGGGAGGGCCTACGAGCAGTACTTC. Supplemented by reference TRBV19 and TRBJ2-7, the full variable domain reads DGGITQSPKYLFRKEGQNVTLSCEQNLNHDAMYWYRQDPGQGLRLIYYSQIVNDFQKGDIAEGYSVSREKKESFPLTVTSAQKNPTAFYLCASSIGTSGRAYEQYFGPGTRLTVT.

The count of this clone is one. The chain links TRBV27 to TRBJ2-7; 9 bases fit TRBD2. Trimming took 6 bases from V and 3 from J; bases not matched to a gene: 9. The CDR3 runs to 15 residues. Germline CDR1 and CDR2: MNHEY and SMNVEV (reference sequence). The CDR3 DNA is TGTGCCAGCAGGACGTTCTTAGCGGGAGACTACGAGCAGTACTTC. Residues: CASRTFLAGDYEQYF.

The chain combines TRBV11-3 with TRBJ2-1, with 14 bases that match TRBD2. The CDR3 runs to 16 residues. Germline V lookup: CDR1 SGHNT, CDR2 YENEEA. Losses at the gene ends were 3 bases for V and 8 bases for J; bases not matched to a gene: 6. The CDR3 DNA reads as TGTGCCAGCAGCTTGAGGGGGACTAGCGGGAGCCATGAGCAGTTCTTC. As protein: CASSLRGTSGSHEQFF.

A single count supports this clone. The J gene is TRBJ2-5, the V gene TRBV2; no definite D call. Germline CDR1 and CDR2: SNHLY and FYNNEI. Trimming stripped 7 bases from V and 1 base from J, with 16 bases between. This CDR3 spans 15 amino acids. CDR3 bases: TGTGCCAGCATGATTAGTCGCGGTATCCAAGAGACCCAGTACTTC. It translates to CASMISRGIQETQYF.

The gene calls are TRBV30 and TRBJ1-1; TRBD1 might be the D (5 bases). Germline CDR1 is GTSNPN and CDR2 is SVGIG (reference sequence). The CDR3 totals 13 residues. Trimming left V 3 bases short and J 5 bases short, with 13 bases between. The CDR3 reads CAWSGDAGTEAFF. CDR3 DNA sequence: TGTGCCTGGAGCGGGGACGCGGGGACTGAAGCTTTCTTT.

The CDR3 region has the DNA TGTGCCAGCAGCTTCGGAGGGTCTAATGAAAAACTGTTTTTT. The encoded protein is CASSFGGSNEKLFF. J is TRBJ1-4 and V is TRBV7-9, with D unresolved. V gave up 3 bases and J gave up 3 bases, with 8 bases separating them. Germline V CDR1 and CDR2: SEHNR, FQNEAQ (reference sequence). The CDR3 loop spans 14 amino acids.

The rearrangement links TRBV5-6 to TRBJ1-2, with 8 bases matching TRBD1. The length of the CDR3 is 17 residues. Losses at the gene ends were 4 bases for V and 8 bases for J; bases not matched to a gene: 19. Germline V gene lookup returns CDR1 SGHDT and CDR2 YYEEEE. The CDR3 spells CASSQLGTGPRVRGYTF. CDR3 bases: TGTGCCAGCAGCCAGTTGGGGACAGGTCCGAGGGTGAGGGGCTACACCTTC. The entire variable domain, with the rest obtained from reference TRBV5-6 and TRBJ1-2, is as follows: DAGVTQSPTHLIKTRGQQVTLRCSPKSGHDTVSWYQQALGQGPQFIFQYYEEEERQRGNFPDRFSGHQFPNYSSELNVNALLLGDSALYLCASSQLGTGPRVRGYTFGSGTRLTVV.